This T cell receptor beta chain was captured by sequencing in a study of T-cell memory formation after mild COVID-19. Regarding the study as a whole: Contracting clones localized mainly to CM and EM when CD4+ and mainly to EMRA when CD8+.

Amplification by 5'RACE using constant-segment primers produced TCR alpha and TCR beta cDNA libraries that carried sample barcodes and UMIs. TCRdb used MiXCR to reprocess the 5' RACE reads, holding one entry per CDR3 protein. The profile shows about 360,000 distinct CDR3 sequences, 13% to 15% of them singletons. This clonotype has a handful of counts. Its target is unknown. Germline V gives CDR1 LGHNA, CDR2 YSLEER. The CDR3 is 17 amino acids. V lost 1 base and J lost 9; bases outside the gene matches: 15. Sequencing input: PBMCs or a T cell subset sorted from them (not recorded which). The genes are TRBV4-3 and TRBJ2-1; 7 nucleotides match TRBD1. This clonotype was sampled from a man in his late teens or twenties who had mild COVID-19 (a few samples of this study predate the infection). Cell type and time point are not known. CDR3: CASSQGRETGPGTEQFF. The DNA of the CDR3 is TGCGCCAGCAGCCAAGGCAGGGAGACAGGGCCGGGGACTGAGCAGTTCTTC.